These 4 T cell receptor beta chains were sequenced from one sample in a study of blood T cell repertoires in COVID-19. The assay was immunoSEQ multiplex PCR, and TCRdb's table has in-frame clones only and misses some. The table shows more than 95,000 clones, with around 87% occurring only once. The sample consisted of peripheral blood. Source of these receptors: a man between 50 and 59 years old with acute or convalescent COVID-19.

V is TRBV24-1 and J is TRBJ2-1; weak D call: TRBD2 (6 bases). The CDR3 loop spans 14 amino acids. Trimming took 4 bases from V and 8 from J, leaving 14 bases between them. Looked up from germline, CDR1 is KGHDR and CDR2 is SFDVKD. The CDR3 sequence is CATSDSGRGYEQFF. The CDR3 DNA follows: TGTGCCACCAGTGACTCCGGACGGGGGTATGAGCAGTTCTTC.

This clone was detected once. This chain connects TRBV4-1 to TRBJ2-5; 8 nucleotides agree with TRBD2. The V gene end was trimmed by 5 bases and the J gene end by 4 bases; junction bases not matched to a gene: 6. Germline V gives CDR1 MGHRA, CDR2 YSYEKL. This CDR3 is built from 14 residues. The CDR3 protein is CASSYREGLETQYF. Written as DNA, the CDR3 is TGCGCCAGCAGCTACCGGGAGGGCCTAGAGACCCAGTACTTC.

This clone was counted a single time. The chain combines TRBV4-2 with TRBJ2-7; 7 bases align to TRBD1. CDR1 LGHNA and CDR2 YNFKEQ come from the germline V gene. The trim removed 4 bases at V and 0 bases at J, leaving 6 bases unmatched. The CDR3 loop spans 15 amino acids. CDR3 nucleotide sequence: TGTGCCAGCAGCCCAAGGGACAGCCCCTCCTACGAGCAGTACTTC. This translates into CASSPRDSPSYEQYF.

V is TRBV2 and J is TRBJ1-1; 9 nucleotides agree with TRBD1. This CDR3 spans 16 amino acids. J gave up 0 bases and V 6 bases, and 8 bases lay outside the gene matches. CDR1 is SNHLY and CDR2 is FYNNEI in the germline V gene. The CDR3 protein is CASRPDRGGLNTEAFF. In DNA, the CDR3 is TGTGCCAGCAGGCCGGACAGGGGAGGATTGAACACTGAAGCTTTCTTT.